This TCR beta chain was documented in a study of T cell repertoires in urothelial bladder cancer (dated by TCRdb to about 2019). Broadly, across the study: Of the roughly twelve resected lesions, three were clinically staged as cT0, three as cTa, three as cT1 and three as cT2 or greater. In the study, clonality of the TCR repertoire in bladder tumors was compared against clonality in benign bladder inflammation. About a dozen patients with bladder lesions undergoing transurethral resection were identified prospectively. A total of fewer than 15 resected bladder lesions, made up of urothelial carcinoma (UC+) and benign (UC-) specimens, were studied.

The full study reports these points: In carcinoma specimens, up to 17% of infiltrating lymphocytes were accounted for by a single T-cell clone, compared with roughly 2% in benign specimens. A median tumor infiltrating lymphocyte percentage of approximately 2% was observed in carcinoma specimens, compared with 9.5% to 15% in benign specimens. Urothelial carcinoma specimens had a median of approximately 5,600 T cells, fewer than the median of around 27,000 seen in benign specimens.

CDR1 and CDR2 were assigned from the germline V gene as MNHNS and SASEGT. Cut back by 5 bases and 4 bases, the V and J ends lie 8 bases apart. There are 12 amino acids in the CDR3, from cysteine to phenylalanine inclusive. The kept DNA is CDR3 alone, 36 bases in frame from the first base. Resected bladder lesions that lacked urothelial carcinoma were classed as benign (UC-) specimens. Specimens of bladder lesions were obtained during transurethral resection and kept at -80C. DNA was isolated from bladder specimens obtained during transurethral resection. The TCR beta chain CDR3 region was sequenced with the immunoSEQ assay. The authors' pipeline ran thus. For each specimen, T-cell fraction, clonal dominance and maximum TCR clone frequency were calculated. The table was pulled from immuneACCESS by TCRdb, which kept in-frame rearrangements only. Such tables lose some clones; where checked, under half of the loss comes from unresolved V genes, and the rest has no known cause. V and J calls plus clone size are reproduced from that table; the DNA served to infer D and trimming. For this sample there are 9,000 to 13,000 clones; 68% appear just once. The ten most abundant clones make up around 6.5% of the sample.

This clone is categorized as medium-sized (0.01 to 0.1%). No cognate antigen has been identified for it. Base quality data are lacking; no much larger clone is found one base away. The TCR sequence derives from a human donor with a benign inflammatory bladder lesion. This chain is built from TRBV6-1 and TRBJ1-2; the D gene is perhaps TRBD1, from 5 matching bases. The sequencing sample was made of tumor-infiltrating cells from bladder cancer. The CDR3: CASSWGSYGYTF. The DNA is TGTGCCAGCAGTTGGGGGAGCTATGGCTACACCTTC.